A single sample is the source of the 19 T cell receptor beta chains below, sequenced in a study of blood T cell repertoires in COVID-19. TCRdb's copy holds only in-frame clones and misses some; the assay was immunoSEQ multiplex PCR. Of approximately 50,000 clones in the sample, over 85% were seen once. Source material: peripheral blood. These receptors were obtained from a woman older than 75 with acute or convalescent COVID-19.

V gene TRBV3-1 (or the pseudogene TRBV3-2) combines with J gene TRBJ1-2; no firm D call. This CDR3 is built from 14 residues. V was clipped by 1 base and J by 8 bases, with 14 bases between them. Germline values: CDR1 LGHDT, CDR2 YNNKEL (reference sequence). CDR3 DNA sequence: TGTGCCAGCAGCCAAGGTTGGATGGAGGCGGGCTACACCTTC. This encodes CASSQGWMEAGYTF.

V is TRBV7-2 and J is TRBJ2-2; D gene uncertain. CDR3 length: 15 amino acids. CDR1 and CDR2 from the germline V gene are SGHTA and FQGNSA. Trimming took 3 bases from V and 6 from J, leaving 14 bases between them. The CDR3 DNA sequence: TGTGCCAGCAGCTTGGGTAGCCCGATCCCCGGGGAGCTGTTTTTT. This codes for CASSLGSPIPGELFF.

V is TRBV6-5 and J is TRBJ2-1, with a possible D match to TRBD1 (6 bases). Looked up from germline, CDR1 is MNHEY and CDR2 is SVGAGI. CDR3 length: 13 amino acids. Trimming took off 6 bases at V and 15 bases at J, with 21 bases between the two ends. The CDR3 DNA follows: TGTGCCAGCAGACGCGAAGCGGTGGACAGTCTGTTCTTC. This gives the protein CASRREAVDSLFF.

The chain employs TRBV6-5 and TRBJ2-5; 10 bases line up with TRBD1. Germline-derived CDR1 and CDR2 are MNHEY and SVGAGI. With 8 bases clipped from V and 5 bases from J, the junction kept 8 bases outside the gene matches. The CDR3 is 14 residues long. The CDR3 DNA sequence: TGTGCCAGCGCTAGACAGGGGGCTATGGAGACCCAGTACTTC. As protein: CASARQGAMETQYF.

The CDR3 protein is CASSPDRGEQYV. CDR3 DNA sequence: TGTGCCAGCAGCCCGGACAGGGGCGAGCAGTACGTC. The chain uses TRBV5-4 and TRBJ2-7; 9 bases fit TRBD1. The CDR3 spans 12 residues. Germline CDR1 and CDR2: SGHNT and YYREEE (reference sequence). Losses at the gene ends were 4 bases for V and 6 bases for J; bases not matched to a gene: 2.

The V call is TRBV5-1, the J call TRBJ2-3; 9 positions match TRBD2. This CDR3 has 14 amino acids. The germline CDR1 and CDR2 sequences are SGHRS and YFSETQ. Trimming removed 2 bases from V and 4 bases from J; junction bases left unmatched: 2. The CDR3 loop is CASSLTSGSDTQYF. CDR3 nucleotides: TGCGCCAGCAGCTTAACTAGCGGGTCAGATACGCAGTATTTT.

As concerns this clone: Other nucleotide sequences from this sample produce the same CDR3. The chain is built from TRBV5-1 and TRBJ2-1; D possibly corresponds to TRBD1 (5 bases). Looked up from germline, CDR1 is SGHRS and CDR2 is YFSETQ. The CDR3 is 14 amino acids. With 0 bases removed from V and 6 bases from J, the gap between germline ends came to 10 bases. This chain's CDR3 is CASSLEGRGNEQFF. The CDR3 region has the DNA TGCGCCAGCAGCTTGGAGGGGCGAGGCAATGAGCAGTTCTTC.

The DNA of the CDR3 is TGTGCCAGCAGTCTGGGACTTTCATCGCCCCAGCATTTT. Its translation is CASSLGLSSPQHF. The chain uses TRBV2 and TRBJ1-5; a weak D match, TRBD1 (5 bases). Per germline, CDR1 SNHLY and CDR2 FYNNEI. This CDR3 is 13 amino acids long. Trimming removed 5 bases at V and 9 bases at J, with 14 bases between.

The chain has TRBV3-1 (or the pseudogene TRBV3-2) and TRBJ1-3, with 7 bases matching TRBD1. V trimming: 4 bases; J trimming: 0 bases; junction bases outside the gene matches: 6. The CDR3 is 16 amino acids. Germline loops: CDR1 LGHDT, CDR2 YNNKEL (reference sequence). CDR3 DNA sequence: TGTGCCAGCAGCCTCCCGGGACAGTTCTCTGGAAACACCATATATTTT. Protein sequence: CASSLPGQFSGNTIYF.

A single count supports this clone. The genes are TRBV2 and TRBJ1-5; possible D gene TRBD1, 6 bases. CDR1 is SNHLY, CDR2 FYNNEI, per germline. The CDR3 contains 15 residues. Trimming left V 6 bases short and J 0 bases short, with 12 bases between. CDR3 protein: CASRGTPTSNQPQHF. In nucleotides, the CDR3 is TGTGCCAGCAGGGGGACACCGACTAGCAATCAGCCCCAGCATTTT.

This rearrangement joins TRBV5-4 to TRBJ2-5; 15 nucleotides match TRBD2. Trimming removed 3 bases from V and 4 bases from J; junction bases left unmatched: 7. The CDR3 contains 17 residues. Germline lookup yields CDR1 SGHNT and CDR2 YYREEE (reference sequence). CDR3 sequence: CASSSGLAGGLGETQYF. CDR3 coding DNA: TGTGCCAGCAGCTCCGGACTAGCGGGGGGGCTGGGAGAGACCCAGTACTTC.

The CDR3: CATSATGQGEETQYF. The CDR3 coding sequence is TGTGCCACCAGTGCCACGGGACAGGGGGAAGAGACCCAGTACTTC. V and J are TRBV24-1 and TRBJ2-5; 11 bases line up with TRBD1. V was clipped by 5 bases and J by 3 bases; unmatched bases: 4. CDR1 KGHDR and CDR2 SFDVKD come from the germline V gene. The CDR3 runs to 15 residues.

This chain uses TRBV7-8 with TRBJ2-1; D not certain. This CDR3 comprises 15 residues. The germline V and J ends were trimmed by 3 bases and 0 bases, with 9 bases remaining between them. Germline CDR1 and CDR2: SGHVS and FQNEAQ. The CDR3 sequence is CASSLRRSSYNEQFF. The CDR3 DNA reads TGTGCCAGCAGCTTGAGACGGAGCTCCTACAATGAGCAGTTCTTC.

J is TRBJ1-3 and V is TRBV14; D might be TRBD1 (5 bases). Germline CDR1 and CDR2: SGHDN and FVKESK. The length of the CDR3 is 16 residues. V was clipped by 1 base and J by 6 bases, with 16 bases between them. CDR3: CASSQGLAQGENTIYF. The CDR3 DNA reads as TGTGCCAGCAGCCAAGGTTTGGCCCAAGGGGAAAACACCATATATTTT.

The chain is built from TRBV6-5 and TRBJ1-6; the match to TRBD1 covers 8 bases. J was trimmed by 11 bases and V by 7 bases; bases with no gene match: 10. This CDR3 has 14 amino acids. The germline V gene encodes CDR1 MNHEY and CDR2 SVGAGI. In DNA, the CDR3 is TGTGCCAGCACCGAGGCAGGGGGCGAAGCACCCCTCCACTTT. Translation gives CASTEAGGEAPLHF.

V gene TRBV20-1 combines with J gene TRBJ2-2; the D is unclear. The CDR3 contains 15 residues. CDR1 is DFQATT, CDR2 SNEGSKA, per germline (reference sequence). V shed 3 bases and J shed 7 bases, with 18 bases lying between them. The CDR3 DNA sequence: TGCAGTGCTAGTCCACTCGCCTCCGTGAGCGGGGAGCTGTTTTTT. Protein sequence: CSASPLASVSGELFF.

J is TRBJ2-3 and V is TRBV15; 9 bases match TRBD2. With 3 bases clipped from V and 5 bases from J, the junction kept 6 bases outside the gene matches. Germline CDR1 and CDR2: LNHNV and YYDKDF (reference sequence). The CDR3 totals 15 residues. CDR3 amino acids: CATSRNSGGGDTQYF. As DNA, the CDR3 is TGTGCCACCAGCAGGAATAGCGGGGGAGGAGATACGCAGTATTTT.

The rearrangement links TRBV7-2 to TRBJ1-5; D uncertain. CDR3 length: 15 amino acids. V lost 1 base and J lost 7, with 14 bases in between. The germline V gene encodes CDR1 SGHTA and CDR2 FQGNSA. The CDR3 bases are TGTGCCAGCAGCTTAGGAGCCCTAAATTGGCAGCCCCAGCATTTT. Translation gives CASSLGALNWQPQHF.

The chain links TRBV2 to TRBJ1-2; D not resolved. The V end was cut by 2 bases, the J end by 4 bases, with 8 bases between. The CDR3 has 13 residues. CDR1 is SNHLY and CDR2 is FYNNEI in the germline V gene. Here the CDR3 reads CASSESQIYGYTF. The CDR3 nucleotides read TGTGCCAGCAGTGAAAGCCAAATCTATGGCTACACCTTC.